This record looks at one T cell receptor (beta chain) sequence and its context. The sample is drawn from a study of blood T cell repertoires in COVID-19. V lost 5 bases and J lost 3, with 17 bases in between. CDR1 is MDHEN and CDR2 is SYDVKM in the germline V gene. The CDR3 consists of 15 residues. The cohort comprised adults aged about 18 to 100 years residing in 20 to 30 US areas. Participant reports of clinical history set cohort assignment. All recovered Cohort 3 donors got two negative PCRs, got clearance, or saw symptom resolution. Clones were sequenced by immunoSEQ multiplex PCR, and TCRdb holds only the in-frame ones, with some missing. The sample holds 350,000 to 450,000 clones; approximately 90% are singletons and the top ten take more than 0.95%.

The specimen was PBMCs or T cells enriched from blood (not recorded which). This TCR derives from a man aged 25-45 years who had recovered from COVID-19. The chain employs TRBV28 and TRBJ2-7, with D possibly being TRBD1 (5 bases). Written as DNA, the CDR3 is TGTGCCAGCAGTCCCACTTTGGATAGGGGCTACGAGCAGTACTTC. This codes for CASSPTLDRGYEQYF.